This passage covers 14 T cell receptor beta chains from one sample sequenced in a study of blood T cell repertoires in COVID-19. Measured with immunoSEQ multiplex PCR; TCRdb has only the in-frame clones, and not every one. The sample lists 200,000 to 250,000 clones, about 79% occurring once. The sample taken for sequencing was peripheral blood. All receptors derive from a man aged 80 or over with acute or convalescent COVID-19.

This chain uses TRBV24-1 with TRBJ2-2, with 9 positions matching TRBD1. Trimming removed 3 bases from V and 13 bases from J; junction bases left unmatched: 5. This CDR3 has 13 amino acids. Germline V gene data show CDR1 as KGHDR and CDR2 as SFDVKD. CDR3 sequence reads: CATSDQGQGRLFF. The CDR3 DNA sequence: TGTGCCACCAGTGATCAGGGACAGGGAAGGCTGTTTTTT.

The J gene is TRBJ2-5, the V gene TRBV5-1; 8 nucleotides match TRBD1. CDR3 size: 13 residues. The germline V gene has CDR1 SGHRS and CDR2 YFSETQ. V trimming: 7 bases; J trimming: 5 bases; junction bases outside the gene matches: 7. As DNA, the CDR3 is TGCGCCAGCCGGAGTACAGGGGGGGAGACCCAGTACTTC. Residues: CASRSTGGETQYF. The full variable domain, its missing parts supplied by reference TRBV5-1 and TRBJ2-5, is KAGVTQTPRYLIKTRGQQVTLSCSPISGHRSVSWYQQTPGQGLQFLFEYFSETQRNKGNFPGRFSGRQFSNSRSEMNVSTLELGDSALYLCASRSTGGETQYFGPGTRLLVL.

The J gene is TRBJ2-4, the V gene TRBV12-3 or TRBV12-4; D is uncertain. The CDR3 consists of 13 residues. The V gene lost 4 bases and the J gene lost 6 bases, with 10 bases spanning the gap. The chain's CDR3 is CASSSFERNIQYF. DNA of the CDR3: TGTGCCAGCAGTTCCTTTGAGCGAAACATTCAGTACTTC.

V is TRBV6-6 and J is TRBJ2-1, with a possible D match to TRBD2 (5 bases). The CDR3 contains 13 residues. The V and J ends lost 2 bases and 9 bases respectively, with 11 bases between them. Germline V lookup: CDR1 MNHNY, CDR2 SVGAGI (reference sequence). The CDR3 DNA sequence: TGTGCCAGCAGTTACGGACTCCCCGCTGAGCAGTTCTTC. Protein product: CASSYGLPAEQFF.

V is TRBV4-1 and J is TRBJ1-2; no clear D. V lost 0 bases and J lost 6, with 11 bases in between. CDR1 and CDR2 from the germline V gene are MGHRA and YSYEKL. This CDR3 is 14 amino acids long. The CDR3 loop is CASSQDQARDGYTF. The CDR3 region has the DNA TGCGCCAGCAGCCAAGACCAGGCGAGGGATGGCTACACCTTC.

The chain couples TRBV28 to TRBJ1-2; D perhaps matches TRBD1 (5 bases). V was pared by 7 bases and J by 5 bases, with 11 bases between. The germline CDR1 and CDR2 sequences are MDHEN and SYDVKM. The CDR3 totals 12 residues. The CDR3 loop reads CASTFPGYGYTF. The DNA for the CDR3 is TGTGCCAGCACCTTTCCAGGGTATGGCTACACCTTC.

This clone turned up a few times. The chain has TRBV20-1 and TRBJ1-1; D remains ambiguous. The CDR3 has 12 residues. Germline V gene sequence: CDR1 DFQATT, CDR2 SNEGSKA (reference sequence). The germline V and J ends were trimmed by 3 bases and 3 bases, with 8 bases remaining between them. The CDR3 DNA follows: TGCAGTGCTAGTCTACAGTACACTGAAGCTTTCTTT. Translated, it gives CSASLQYTEAFF.

The chain carries TRBV6-4 and TRBJ2-1, with 14 bases aligning to TRBD2. Trimming cost V 5 bases and J 2 bases; bases outside gene matches: 2. The CDR3 covers 16 residues. Germline V gene sequence: CDR1 MRHNA, CDR2 SNTAGT. The chain's CDR3 is CASSRLAGGPYNEQFF. In DNA, the CDR3 is TGTGCCAGCAGTCGACTAGCGGGGGGGCCCTACAATGAGCAGTTCTTC.

The J gene is TRBJ1-6, the V gene TRBV19; D possibly corresponds to TRBD1 (6 bases). V gave up 4 bases and J gave up 8 bases, with 15 bases separating them. Germline V CDR1 and CDR2: LNHDA, SQIVND (reference sequence). The CDR3 length is 15 residues. In DNA, the CDR3 is TGTGCCAGTAGTACCCAAGGGGGTTCGGATTCACCCCTCCACTTT. Translation: CASSTQGGSDSPLHF.

This chain connects TRBV2 to TRBJ2-2, with D possibly matching TRBD1 (6 bases). Deletions cut 6 bases from V and 5 bases from J, with 13 bases between. Germline-derived CDR1 and CDR2 are SNHLY and FYNNEI. The CDR3 is 14 amino acids. The CDR3 loop reads CASRQGWVTGELFF. CDR3 coding DNA: TGTGCCAGCAGACAGGGATGGGTAACCGGGGAGCTGTTTTTT.

This clone was counted between two and nine times. The V gene is TRBV6-5, the J gene TRBJ1-1, with 9 bases fitting TRBD1. CDR1 is MNHEY, CDR2 SVGAGI, per germline. J was trimmed by 10 bases and V by 6 bases; bases with no gene match: 15. The length of the CDR3 is 15 residues. The CDR3 protein is CASSLVPGQGLRAFF. In nucleotides, the CDR3 is TGTGCCAGCAGCCTCGTCCCGGGACAGGGACTGAGAGCTTTCTTT.

The CDR3 bases are TGTGCCACCAGTGATTCGACAGGGGGCATCCTCGATCAGCCCCAGCATTTT. It translates to CATSDSTGGILDQPQHF. The V gene is TRBV24-1, the J gene TRBJ1-5, with TRBD1 identical over 10 bases. This CDR3 is 17 amino acids long. Losses at the gene ends were 2 bases for V and 5 bases for J; bases not matched to a gene: 8. Germline CDR1 is KGHDR and CDR2 is SFDVKD.

This chain joins TRBV3-1 (or the pseudogene TRBV3-2) and TRBJ1-3, with D possibly matching TRBD1 (6 bases). The germline gives CDR1 LGHDT, CDR2 YNNKEL (reference sequence). Trimming removed 4 bases from V and 0 bases from J, with 16 bases in between. The CDR3 has 17 residues. CDR3 loop: CASSPWAGASSGNTIYF. The CDR3 DNA sequence: TGTGCCAGCAGCCCCTGGGCAGGGGCGAGCTCTGGAAACACCATATATTTT.

The chain combines TRBV18 with TRBJ1-4; 9 bases map to TRBD1. The CDR3 is made up of 15 amino acids. Germline CDR1 and CDR2: KGHSH and LQKENI. V lost 3 bases and J lost 4; bases outside the gene matches: 3. The CDR3 reads CASSPGTGHNEKLFF. CDR3 in DNA: TGTGCCAGCTCACCCGGGACAGGGCATAATGAAAAACTGTTTTTT. The full variable domain, with the rest looked up from reference TRBV18 and TRBJ1-4, is NAGVMQNPRHLVRRRGQEARLRCSPMKGHSHVYWYRQLPEEGLKFMVYLQKENIIDESGMPKERFSAEFPKEGPSILRIQQVVRGDSAAYFCASSPGTGHNEKLFFGSGTQLSVL.